The 26 T cell receptor beta chains presented below share a single source sample, sequenced in a study of metastatic and nonmetastatic thyroid tumors. Thyroid surgery was performed in patients who had received no treatment beforehand. TCRdb re-called the PCR reads via MiXCR. The sample includes 15,000 or so clones, 25% to 35% of them seen just once. Material: tumor tissue. The receptors originated from a male donor with papillary thyroid cancer or a benign thyroid nodule (not recorded which). Some clones in this sample may be carry-over from other donors' samples.

This chain links TRBV9 with TRBJ2-2; tentative D call: TRBD2 (5 bases). CDR1 is SGDLS, CDR2 YYNGEE, per germline. V was clipped by 4 bases and J by 4 bases, with 14 bases between them. The CDR3 contains 15 residues. As DNA, the CDR3 is TGTGCCAGCAGCAGAAGAGGCGGGCTCACCGGGGAGCTGTTTTTT. Protein product: CASSRRGGLTGELFF.

At least ten counts were recorded for this clone. The V call is TRBV24-1, the J call TRBJ2-3; D is unclear. Germline CDR1 and CDR2: KGHDR and SFDVKD. This CDR3 is built from 11 residues. Trimming took 6 bases from V and 6 from J, leaving 6 bases between them. The CDR3 DNA is TGTGCCACCAGTAATCGGGATACGCAGTATTTT. It encodes CATSNRDTQYF.

The gene calls are TRBV6-5 and TRBJ2-7; tentatively, D is TRBD1 (6 bases). The V gene lost 2 bases and the J gene lost 5 bases, with 16 bases spanning the gap. The CDR3 is made up of 15 amino acids. Germline V gives CDR1 MNHEY, CDR2 SVGAGI. CDR3 in amino acids: CASSYRGQPRDEQYF. The CDR3 coding sequence is TGTGCCAGCAGTTACCGGGGACAACCCAGGGACGAGCAGTACTTC.

In its sample, this clone is medium-sized. This chain links TRBV20-1 with TRBJ2-3, with 12 bases lining up with TRBD2. V lost 6 bases to trimming and J lost 5 bases; unmatched junction nucleotides: 9. Germline V gene lookup returns CDR1 DFQATT and CDR2 SNEGSKA (reference sequence). The CDR3 has 15 amino acids. This chain's CDR3 is CSATPSGRAVDTQYF. The CDR3 coding sequence is TGCAGTGCCACTCCTAGCGGGAGGGCCGTAGATACGCAGTATTTT.

By share, this clone ranks as medium-sized. V gene TRBV7-8 combines with J gene TRBJ2-2, with D possibly TRBD2 on 6 matching bases. The germline V and J ends were trimmed by 2 bases and 2 bases, with 12 bases remaining between them. The CDR3 runs to 16 residues. Germline V gene data show CDR1 as SGHVS and CDR2 as FQNEAQ. Here the CDR3 DNA reads TGTGCCAGCAGCTTACTGGGGGACTCAAACACCGGGGAGCTGTTTTTT. Residues: CASSLLGDSNTGELFF.

The rearrangement uses TRBV30 and TRBJ2-6; maybe TRBD1 (6 bases). Germline V gives CDR1 GTSNPN, CDR2 SVGIG (reference sequence). The V end lost 3 bases, the J end lost 4 bases, and 10 bases lay between the germline ends. The CDR3 sequence is 14 residues long. As DNA, the CDR3 is TGTGCCTGGAGCTCAGGGGCCGGGGCCAACGTCCTGACTTTC. Protein: CAWSSGAGANVLTF.

The chain couples TRBV5-1 to TRBJ2-1, with TRBD1 matching 12 bases. Trimming took 1 base from V and 10 from J; bases not matched to a gene: 12. Germline V gives CDR1 SGHRS, CDR2 YFSETQ. CDR3 length: 17 residues. The DNA of the CDR3 is TGCGCCAGCAGCTTGTCCGTTGGGGGACAGGGGGCGGGAGAGCAGTTCTTC. It is translated as CASSLSVGGQGAGEQFF.

This clone is labeled as medium-sized. The J gene is TRBJ2-7, the V gene TRBV7-2; 9 bases match TRBD2. This CDR3 contains 15 residues. J gave up 7 bases and V 1 base, and 8 bases lay outside the gene matches. CDR1 and CDR2 from the germline V gene are SGHTA and FQGNSA. The CDR3 loop is CASSLDWLAGREQYF. DNA for the CDR3: TGTGCCAGCAGCTTAGATTGGCTAGCGGGAAGGGAGCAGTACTTC.

This clone has a count of ten or more. This CDR3 is CASSMRGERSEQYF. The CDR3 DNA reads as TGTGCCAGTAGTATGAGGGGGGAACGGTCCGAGCAGTACTTC. This chain joins TRBV19 and TRBJ2-7, with D possibly called TRBD1 or TRBD2 (6 bases each). This CDR3 is 14 amino acids long. In germline, CDR1 is LNHDA, CDR2 SQIVND (reference sequence). V lost 3 bases, J lost 6 bases, and 15 bases lay in between.

The chain employs TRBV18 and TRBJ2-7; 12 positions agree with TRBD1. The CDR3 is made up of 14 amino acids. Germline V gene lookup returns CDR1 KGHSH and CDR2 LQKENI. J lost 10 bases, V lost 0 bases, and 4 bases had no gene match. The CDR3 nucleotides read TGTGCCAGCTCACCACCGGGACAGGGGGCATCTCAGTACTTC. It yields the protein CASSPPGQGASQYF. The full variable domain, with the rest looked up from reference TRBV18 and TRBJ2-7, is NAGVMQNPRHLVRRRGQEARLRCSPMKGHSHVYWYRQLPEEGLKFMVYLQKENIIDESGMPKERFSAEFPKEGPSILRIQQVVRGDSAAYFCASSPPGQGASQYFGPGTRLTVT.

The chain has TRBV12-5 and TRBJ2-1; no definite D call. CDR3 length equals 10 residues. Germline CDR1 LGHNT, CDR2 FRNRAP. V was shortened by 7 bases and J by 6 bases, with 4 bases between the two germline ends. Here the CDR3 reads CASEGNEQFF. The CDR3 DNA is TGTGCTAGTGAGGGCAATGAGCAGTTCTTC.

This rearrangement joins TRBV30 to TRBJ2-7; D is perhaps TRBD2 (6 bases). V was pared by 1 base and J by 7 bases, with 14 bases between. Germline V gene data show CDR1 as GTSNPN and CDR2 as SVGIG (reference sequence). There are 13 residues in the CDR3. The DNA of the CDR3 is TGTGCCTGGAGTGGACTAGTTATGGGGGAGCAGTACTTC. Translated: CAWSGLVMGEQYF.

CDR3 in amino acids: CATSRGGGNSPLHF. The CDR3 nucleotides are TGTGCCACCAGCAGAGGGGGGGGGAATTCACCCCTCCACTTT. The rearrangement uses TRBV15 and TRBJ1-6; perhaps TRBD1 as D (5 bases). Germline V gene lookup returns CDR1 LNHNV and CDR2 YYDKDF (reference sequence). CDR3 length: 14 residues. V gave up 1 base and J gave up 7 bases, with 8 bases separating them. Supplemented by reference TRBV15 and TRBJ1-6, the full variable domain reads DAMVIQNPRYQVTQFGKPVTLSCSQTLNHNVMYWYQQKSSQAPKLLFHYYDKDFNNEADTPDNFQSRRPNTSFCFLDIRSPGLGDTAMYLCATSRGGGNSPLHFGNGTRLTVT.

This chain links TRBV15 with TRBJ1-3; D is unclear. CDR1 and CDR2 from the germline V gene are LNHNV and YYDKDF (reference sequence). This CDR3 spans 15 amino acids. V was cut by 1 base and J by 0 bases, with 7 bases left in between. CDR3 region: CATSRGYNSGNTIYF. The CDR3 coding sequence is TGTGCCACCAGCAGAGGGTACAACTCTGGAAACACCATATATTTT.

V is TRBV30 and J is TRBJ1-1; TRBD1 matches 9 bases. Germline loops: CDR1 GTSNPN, CDR2 SVGIG (reference sequence). The CDR3 consists of 13 residues. V lost 5 bases, J lost 4 bases, and 5 bases stayed unmatched. In DNA form, the CDR3 reads TGTGCCTGGGGACAGGGGTTAAGCACTGAAGCTTTCTTT. Amino acids: CAWGQGLSTEAFF.

The genes are TRBV5-1 and TRBJ2-7; TRBD1 matches at 8 bases. Germline V lookup: CDR1 SGHRS, CDR2 YFSETQ. After removal of 4 bases from V and 5 bases from J, the junction contained 17 bases not matched to a gene. The CDR3 is 17 residues long. CDR3 amino acids: CASSHPAGWTGRNEQYF. The CDR3 region has the DNA TGCGCCAGCAGCCACCCTGCCGGGTGGACAGGGAGGAACGAGCAGTACTTC.

The V and J genes are TRBV20-1 and TRBJ1-2, with D perhaps matching TRBD1 (5 bases). V was clipped by 0 bases and J by 5 bases, with 22 bases between them. Germline V gene sequence: CDR1 DFQATT, CDR2 SNEGSKA (reference sequence). The CDR3 is 17 residues long. The CDR3 is CSARDPPRQGKRYGYTF. The CDR3 DNA reads TGCAGTGCTAGAGATCCGCCTAGGCAGGGCAAGAGGTATGGCTACACCTTC.

This chain uses TRBV10-3 with TRBJ2-1, with 8 bases identical to TRBD1. The germline V gene has CDR1 ENHRY and CDR2 SYGVKD. The CDR3 runs 15 residues. Trimming removed 0 bases from V and 6 bases from J; junction bases left unmatched: 4. The CDR3: CAISESRGQGNEQFF. CDR3 DNA sequence: TGTGCCATCAGTGAGTCCCGCGGACAGGGCAATGAGCAGTTCTTC.

This clone was seen just once. The J gene is TRBJ1-4, the V gene TRBV7-8; D call uncertain. Germline V lookup: CDR1 SGHVS, CDR2 FQNEAQ. The CDR3 consists of 14 residues. Trimming stripped 1 base from V and 3 bases from J, with 6 bases between. The CDR3 protein is CASSLGVANEKLFF. DNA of the CDR3: TGTGCCAGCAGCTTAGGGGTGGCTAATGAAAAACTGTTTTTT.

This clone has a count of ten or more. The V gene is TRBV7-6, the J gene TRBJ2-2; 8 bases are shared with TRBD1. Germline V gene lookup returns CDR1 SGHVS and CDR2 FNYEAQ. This CDR3 comprises 16 residues. V gave up 5 bases and J gave up 6 bases; unmatched junction bases: 11. CDR3 bases: TGTGCCAGCAGCACACGGCCGGACAGGGACCCCGGGGAGCTGTTTTTT. Protein product: CASSTRPDRDPGELFF. Combining the CDR3 with reference TRBV7-6 and TRBJ2-2 gives the whole variable domain GAGVSQSPRYKVTKRGQDVALRCDPISGHVSLYWYRQALGQGPEFLTYFNYEAQQDKSGLPNDRFSAERPEGSISTLTIQRTEQRDSAMYRCASSTRPDRDPGELFFGEGSRLTVL.

This clone is labeled large (0.1 to 1%). The chain joins TRBV5-1 to TRBJ2-3; TRBD2 agrees at 7 bases. This CDR3 is built from 16 residues. Looked up from germline, CDR1 is SGHRS and CDR2 is YFSETQ. Trimming cost V 0 bases and J 5 bases; bases outside gene matches: 9. The DNA for the CDR3 is TGCGCCAGCAGCTTGGTTTCGCGGGAGTGGGTAGATACGCAGTATTTT. It translates to CASSLVSREWVDTQYF.

This clone is medium-sized (0.01 to 0.1%) within its sample. The gene calls are TRBV20-1 and TRBJ2-3, with 8 positions matching TRBD1. The V gene's germline CDR1 is DFQATT and CDR2 SNEGSKA (reference sequence). The junction had 5 bases not matched to a gene; V was cut back by 3 bases and J by 6 bases. This CDR3 is 13 amino acids long. This CDR3 is CSASAGGGDTQYF. CDR3 coding DNA: TGCAGTGCTAGCGCAGGGGGCGGCGATACGCAGTATTTT.

Ten or more counts support this clone. The junction does not match germline at one end; this may be a read error. Other DNA variants within this sample encode the same CDR3. V usage is TRBV6-1 and J usage is TRBJ1-2, with 8 bases aligning to TRBD1. Germline CDR1 MNHNS, CDR2 SASEGT. The CDR3 spans 14 residues. CDR3 in DNA: TGCGCCAGCAGTCCCCAGGGGGCTGACTATGGCTACACCTTC. The encoded protein is CASSPQGADYGYTF.

The V call is TRBV19, the J call TRBJ1-2; D gene uncertain. With 4 bases removed from V and 5 bases from J, the gap between germline ends came to 11 bases. Germline V gene data show CDR1 as LNHDA and CDR2 as SQIVND (reference sequence). The CDR3 has 13 residues. DNA for the CDR3: TGTGCCAGTAGTACGACCTCAGTGTATGGCTACACCTTC. Its translation is CASSTTSVYGYTF. Drawing the rest from reference TRBV19 and TRBJ1-2, the complete variable domain is DGGITQSPKYLFRKEGQNVTLSCEQNLNHDAMYWYRQDPGQGLRLIYYSQIVNDFQKGDIAEGYSVSREKKESFPLTVTSAQKNPTAFYLCASSTTSVYGYTFGSGTRLTVV.

This clone was counted only a few times. The junction differs from germline at one of its ends, possibly a read error. The rearrangement uses TRBV6-2 or TRBV6-3 and TRBJ1-5, with D perhaps matching TRBD1 (6 bases). Per germline, CDR1 MNHEY and CDR2 SVGEGT. The CDR3 totals 14 residues. The CDR3 protein is CASSPFGQNQPQNF. The CDR3 nucleotides are TGTGCAAGCAGTCCATTCGGACAGAATCAGCCCCAGAATTTT.

This clone was counted at least ten times. This sequence joins TRBV20-1 and TRBJ1-2, with a weak D call TRBD1 (6 bases). Per germline, CDR1 DFQATT and CDR2 SNEGSKA (reference sequence). This CDR3 has 12 amino acids. Trimming cost V 3 bases and J 8 bases, with 13 bases left between them. The CDR3 protein is CSASLGARGYTF. CDR3 DNA: TGCAGTGCTAGTCTGGGGGCGCGGGGCTACACCTTC.